A selection of T cell receptor beta chains follows, all from one sample in a study of human T cells and chemical hapten exposure. TCRdb re-called the RACE reads with MiXCR, one entry per CDR3 protein. The data hold around 120,000 distinct CDR3 sequences, with approximately 9.9% observed a single time. The sample in question was whole blood, obtained in connection with sensitization to the hapten diphenylcyclopropenone (DPC). Receptors originate from a woman aged 40-49 years with alopecia areata. Some clones in this sample may be carry-over from other donors' samples. Each CDR3 is given with its conserved first and last residue. The order of the fields is D gene, V gene, clone size, J gene, CDR3 DNA, CDR3 protein. A D gene is named only where the DNA matches it firmly. Not all rows give a size; the values are once, few, many and, for expanded clones, a class.

>.|TRBV11-3|.|TRBJ2-5
TGTGCCAGCAGCGCGGACAGCCAAGAGACCCAGTACTTC
CASSADSQETQYF
>.|TRBV7-9|few|TRBJ1-2
TGTGCCAGCAGCTTGGGAGACTATGGCTACACCTTC
CASSLGDYGYTF
>.|TRBV10-3|.|TRBJ1-5
TGTGCCATCAGTGAGTCGTTGGGGGGACCTGATCAGCCCCAGCATTTT
CAISESLGGPDQPQHF
>.|TRBV28|many|TRBJ2-1
TGTGCCAGCACTTCTGCGGGAAACCCATCGTCCTACAATGAGCAGTTCTTC
CASTSAGNPSSYNEQFF
>.|TRBV5-4|.|TRBJ1-4
TGTGCGTCTGGCGACCCGAATAATGAAAAACTGTTTTTT
CASGDPNNEKLFF
>TRBD1|TRBV10-1|many|TRBJ2-5
TGCGCCAGCAGTGATTCGGGCAGGGGGTTGGAGACCCAGTACTTC
CASSDSGRGLETQYF
>TRBD2|TRBV18|.|TRBJ2-1
TGTGCCACCTCACCCGGACTAGCGGGAGTGGATGAGCAGTTCTTC
CATSPGLAGVDEQFF
>TRBD2|TRBV12-3/TRBV12-4|many|TRBJ2-3
TGTGCCAGCAGTCCGGGGACTAGCGGGGGAATTACAGATACGCAGTATTTT
CASSPGTSGGITDTQYF
>.|TRBV6-1|few|TRBJ1-5
TGTGCCAGCAGTGAGGGAAGGGGTCAGCCCCAGCATTTT
CASSEGRGQPQHF
>TRBD1|TRBV3-1|.|TRBJ1-1
TGTGCCAGCAGCCCAGAGGGACAGGGGACTGAAGCTTTCTTT
CASSPEGQGTEAFF
>.|TRBV2|many|TRBJ1-5
TGTGCCAGCAGTCCGGGGGGACAGCCCCAGCATTTT
CASSPGGQPQHF
>.|TRBV3-1|.|TRBJ2-1
TGTGCCAGCAGCCAGGGGCGGAATGAGCAGTTCTTC
CASSQGRNEQFF
>.|TRBV11-2|many|TRBJ2-7
TGTGCCAGCAGCTTTACGGATGCCTACGAGCAGTACTTC
CASSFTDAYEQYF
>TRBD1|TRBV15|.|TRBJ1-1
TGTGCCACCACCCCGTCCGACAGGGTTAACACTGAAGCTTTCTTT
CATTPSDRVNTEAFF
>.|TRBV20-1|few|TRBJ1-4
TGCAGTGCTAGAAAGGCCGGGGGTGAAAAACTGTTTTTT
CSARKAGGEKLFF
>.|TRBV6-2/TRBV6-3|.|TRBJ1-1
TGTGCCAGCAGTGTATCCTTGGCAGCCGATCTGCCCACTTTCTTT
CASSVSLAADLPTFF
>.|TRBV28|.|TRBJ1-5
TGTGCCAGCAGTTTGGCTAAACAGCCCCAGCATTTT
CASSLAKQPQHF
>.|TRBV11-3|.|TRBJ2-5
TGTGCCAGCAGCCATCGGGACTTCCAAGAGACCCAGTACTTC
CASSHRDFQETQYF
>TRBD1|TRBV25-1|.|TRBJ2-1
TGTGCCAGCAGTGAATGGGACAGTCTTCTTTTC
CASSEWDSLLF
>.|TRBV6-2/TRBV6-3|few|TRBJ2-3
TGTGCCAGCACCCTCTCGGACTTAGGCTCGGTTGCGCAGTATTTT
CASTLSDLGSVAQYF
>TRBD1|TRBV4-2|many|TRBJ2-1
TGTGCCAGCAGCCAAGATTACAGGGGTGAGCAGTTCTTC
CASSQDYRGEQFF
>.|TRBV19|few|TRBJ2-7
TGTGCCAGTAGTAGCGAAGAGGGGACCTACGAGCAGTACTTC
CASSSEEGTYEQYF
>TRBD1|TRBV7-2|many|TRBJ2-5
TGTGCCAGCAGGCCCCCCGGGACAGCCCAAGAGACCCAGTACTTC
CASRPPGTAQETQYF
>TRBD1|TRBV29-1|many|TRBJ2-7
TGCAGCGGGAGACAGGGTAACGAGCAGTACTTC
CSGRQGNEQYF
>TRBD2|TRBV4-3|few|TRBJ2-5
TGCGCCAGCAGCCCAAAAGTAGCGGGAGAGACCCAGTACTTC
CASSPKVAGETQYF
>TRBD1|TRBV6-1|once|TRBJ2-1
TGTGCCAGCAGTATAACAGGGGGCAATGAGCAGTTCTTC
CASSITGGNEQFF
>.|TRBV6-1|many|TRBJ1-2
TGTGCCAGCAGTGAAGCGGTAGGGCAGGGGAGGCGCACCTTC
CASSEAVGQGRRTF
>.|TRBV5-1|.|TRBJ2-2
TGCGCCAGCAGCTTGTCTCAGGGAAGCGGGGAGCTGTTTTTT
CASSLSQGSGELFF
>TRBD1|TRBV10-3|few|TRBJ2-7
TGTGCCATCAGTTGGACAGGGGGCGAGCAGTACTTC
CAISWTGGEQYF
>.|TRBV18|many|TRBJ2-4
TGTGCCAGCTCACCCGTCCCTACCTCGGGCGCCAAAAACATTCAGTACTTC
CASSPVPTSGAKNIQYF
>.|TRBV29-1|.|TRBJ2-1
TGCAGCGTTGACGGTTCTCGACCCCGAGCTGAGCAGTTCTTC
CSVDGSRPRAEQFF